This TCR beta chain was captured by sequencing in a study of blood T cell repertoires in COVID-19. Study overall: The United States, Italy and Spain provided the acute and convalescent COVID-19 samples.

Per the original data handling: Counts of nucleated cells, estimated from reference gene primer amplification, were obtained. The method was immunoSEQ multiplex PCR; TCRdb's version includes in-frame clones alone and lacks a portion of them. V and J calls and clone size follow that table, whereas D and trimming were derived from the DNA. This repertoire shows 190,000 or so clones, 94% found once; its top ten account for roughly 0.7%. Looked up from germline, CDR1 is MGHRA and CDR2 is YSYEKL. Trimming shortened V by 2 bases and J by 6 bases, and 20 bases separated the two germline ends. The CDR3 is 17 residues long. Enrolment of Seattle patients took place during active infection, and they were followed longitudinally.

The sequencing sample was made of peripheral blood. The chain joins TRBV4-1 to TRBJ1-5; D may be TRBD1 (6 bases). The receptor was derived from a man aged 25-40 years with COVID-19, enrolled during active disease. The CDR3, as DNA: TGCGCCAGCAGCCAAACACTGGGGAAACAGGGCCGTCAGCCCCAGCATTTT. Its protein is CASSQTLGKQGRQPQHF.